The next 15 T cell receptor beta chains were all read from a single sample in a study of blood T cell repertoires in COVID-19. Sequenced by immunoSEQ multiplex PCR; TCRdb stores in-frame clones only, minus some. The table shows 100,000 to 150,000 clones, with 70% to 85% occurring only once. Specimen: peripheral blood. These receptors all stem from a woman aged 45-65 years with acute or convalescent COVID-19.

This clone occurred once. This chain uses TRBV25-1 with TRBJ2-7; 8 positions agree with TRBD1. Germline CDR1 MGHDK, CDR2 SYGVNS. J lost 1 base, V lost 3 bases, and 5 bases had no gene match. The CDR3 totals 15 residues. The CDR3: CASSDPGGKSYEQYF. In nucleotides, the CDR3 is TGTGCCAGCAGTGATCCAGGGGGCAAATCCTACGAGCAGTACTTC.

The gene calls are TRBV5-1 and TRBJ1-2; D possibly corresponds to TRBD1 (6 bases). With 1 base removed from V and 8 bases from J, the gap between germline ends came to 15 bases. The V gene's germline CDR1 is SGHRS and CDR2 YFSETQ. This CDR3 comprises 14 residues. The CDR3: CASSLSRGVEGYTF. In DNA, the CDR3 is TGCGCCAGCAGCTTGAGCAGGGGAGTAGAGGGCTACACCTTC.

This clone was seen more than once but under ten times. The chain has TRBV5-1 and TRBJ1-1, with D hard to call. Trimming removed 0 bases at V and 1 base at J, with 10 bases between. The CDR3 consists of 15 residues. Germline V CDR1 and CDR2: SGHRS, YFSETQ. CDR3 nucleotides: TGCGCCAGCAGCTTGGGTACAGTATCGAACACTGAAGCTTTCTTT. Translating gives CASSLGTVSNTEAFF.

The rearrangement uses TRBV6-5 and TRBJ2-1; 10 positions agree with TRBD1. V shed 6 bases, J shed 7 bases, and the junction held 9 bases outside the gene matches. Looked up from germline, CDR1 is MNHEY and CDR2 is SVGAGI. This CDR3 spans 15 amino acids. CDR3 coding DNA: TGTGCCAGCAGAGGGGGAGGGACAGGGGTAAATGAGCAGTTCTTC. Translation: CASRGGGTGVNEQFF.

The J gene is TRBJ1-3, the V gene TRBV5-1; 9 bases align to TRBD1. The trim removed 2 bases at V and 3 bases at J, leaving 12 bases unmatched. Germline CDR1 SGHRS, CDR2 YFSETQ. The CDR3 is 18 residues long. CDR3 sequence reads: CASSFVGSGTGSGNTIYF. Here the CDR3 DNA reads TGCGCCAGCAGCTTTGTGGGCTCCGGGACAGGGAGTGGAAACACCATATATTTT. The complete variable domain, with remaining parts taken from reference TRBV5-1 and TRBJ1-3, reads KAGVTQTPRYLIKTRGQQVTLSCSPISGHRSVSWYQQTPGQGLQFLFEYFSETQRNKGNFPGRFSGRQFSNSRSEMNVSTLELGDSALYLCASSFVGSGTGSGNTIYFGEGSWLTVV.

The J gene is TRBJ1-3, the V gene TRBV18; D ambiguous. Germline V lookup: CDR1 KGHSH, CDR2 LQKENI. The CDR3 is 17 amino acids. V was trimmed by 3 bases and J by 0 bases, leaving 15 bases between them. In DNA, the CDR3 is TGTGCCAGCTCACCCCCCGGAGGAACGAGCTCTGGAAACACCATATATTTT. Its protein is CASSPPGGTSSGNTIYF.

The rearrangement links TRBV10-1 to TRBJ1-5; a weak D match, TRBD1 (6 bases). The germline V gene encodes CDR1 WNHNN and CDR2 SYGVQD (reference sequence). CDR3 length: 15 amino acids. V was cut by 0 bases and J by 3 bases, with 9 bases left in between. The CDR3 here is CASSESGTTNQPQHF. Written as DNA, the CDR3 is TGCGCCAGCAGTGAGTCCGGGACAACCAATCAGCCCCAGCATTTT.

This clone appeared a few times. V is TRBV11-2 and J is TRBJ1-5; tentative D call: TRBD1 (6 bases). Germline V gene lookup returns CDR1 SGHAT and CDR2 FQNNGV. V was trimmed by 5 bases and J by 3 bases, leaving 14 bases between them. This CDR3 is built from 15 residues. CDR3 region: CASSTRGGFNQPQHF. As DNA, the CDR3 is TGTGCCAGCAGCACTAGGGGGGGGTTCAATCAGCCCCAGCATTTT.

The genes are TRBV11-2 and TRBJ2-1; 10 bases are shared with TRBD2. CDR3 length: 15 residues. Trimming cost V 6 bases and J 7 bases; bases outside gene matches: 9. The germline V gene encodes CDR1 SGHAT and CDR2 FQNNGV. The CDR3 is CASSHPGLAPNEQFF. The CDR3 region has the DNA TGTGCCAGCAGTCATCCGGGACTAGCGCCTAATGAGCAGTTCTTC.

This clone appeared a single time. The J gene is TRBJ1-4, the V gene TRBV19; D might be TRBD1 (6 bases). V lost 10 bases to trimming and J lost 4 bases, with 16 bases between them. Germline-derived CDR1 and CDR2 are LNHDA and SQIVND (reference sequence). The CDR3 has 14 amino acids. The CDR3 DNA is TGTGCCACCTCCGTAGGGGGTGGTAATGAAAAACTGTTTTTT. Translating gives CATSVGGGNEKLFF.

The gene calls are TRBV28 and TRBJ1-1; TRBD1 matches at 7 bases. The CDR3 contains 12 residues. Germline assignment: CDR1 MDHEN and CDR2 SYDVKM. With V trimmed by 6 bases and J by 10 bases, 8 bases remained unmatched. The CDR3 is CASRPSGGSAFF. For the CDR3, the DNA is TGTGCCAGCAGACCCTCAGGGGGATCAGCTTTCTTT.

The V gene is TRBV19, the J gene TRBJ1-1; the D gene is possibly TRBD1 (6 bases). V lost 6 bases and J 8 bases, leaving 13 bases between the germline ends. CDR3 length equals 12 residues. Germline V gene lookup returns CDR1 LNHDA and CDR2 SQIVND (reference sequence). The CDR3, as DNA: TGTGCCAGTAGCACGGGAGGGGGGGAAGCTTTCTTT. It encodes CASSTGGGEAFF.

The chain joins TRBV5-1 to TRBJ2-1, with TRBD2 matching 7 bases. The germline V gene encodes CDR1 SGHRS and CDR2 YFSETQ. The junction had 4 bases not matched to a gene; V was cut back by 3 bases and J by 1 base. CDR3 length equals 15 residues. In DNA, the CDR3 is TGCGCCAGCAGCTCCGGGACTACATCCTACAATGAGCAGTTCTTC. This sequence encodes CASSSGTTSYNEQFF.

The CDR3, as DNA: TGTGCCACCAGTGTTAGCGGTTATTACGAGCAGTACTTC. This encodes CATSVSGYYEQYF. V usage is TRBV24-1 and J usage is TRBJ2-7; a possible D gene is TRBD2 (6 bases). CDR1 is KGHDR and CDR2 is SFDVKD in the germline V gene. The V gene lost 5 bases and the J gene lost 4 bases, with 11 bases spanning the gap. The CDR3 totals 13 residues.

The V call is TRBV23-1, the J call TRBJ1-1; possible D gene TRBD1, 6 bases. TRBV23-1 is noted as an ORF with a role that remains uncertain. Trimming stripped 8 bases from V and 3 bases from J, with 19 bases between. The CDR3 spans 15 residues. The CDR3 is CASLQWGGRDTEAFF. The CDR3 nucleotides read TGCGCCAGCCTACAGTGGGGGGGGCGCGACACTGAAGCTTTCTTT.